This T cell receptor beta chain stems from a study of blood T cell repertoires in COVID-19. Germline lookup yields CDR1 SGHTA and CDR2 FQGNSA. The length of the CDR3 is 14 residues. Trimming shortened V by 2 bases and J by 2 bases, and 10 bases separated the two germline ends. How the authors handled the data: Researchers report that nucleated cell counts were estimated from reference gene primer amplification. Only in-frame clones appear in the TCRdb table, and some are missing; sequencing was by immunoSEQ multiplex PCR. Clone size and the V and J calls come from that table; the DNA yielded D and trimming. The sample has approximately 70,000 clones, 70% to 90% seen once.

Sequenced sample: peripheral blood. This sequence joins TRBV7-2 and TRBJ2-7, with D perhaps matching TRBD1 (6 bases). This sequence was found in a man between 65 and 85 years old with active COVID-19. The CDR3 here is CASSLRTETYEQYF. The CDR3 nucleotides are TGTGCCAGCAGCTTACGGACAGAGACCTACGAGCAGTACTTC.